This entry features one TCR beta chain sequence. Its antigen is not identified. The J segment lost 6 bases and the V segment lost 5 bases, leaving 9 bases of the junction unmatched. Per the germline V gene, CDR1 is SGHVS and CDR2 is FQNEAQ. CDR3 length: 14 amino acids. Researchers ran the PCR with 60 Vbeta and 13 Jbeta primers. TCRdb's table, derived via immunoSEQ multiplex PCR, lists solely in-frame clones and lacks some. This repertoire shows 170,000 or so clones, about four fifths found once; its top ten account for around 7%. This entry comes from a study of cytomegalovirus exposure and HLA in healthy donors. The study, taken as a whole, reports: The likely origin of a cluster of highly shared sequence variants was a sequencing artifact. While the bulk of TCR sequences proved rare, some public TCRs turned up in many donors. The study carried out a later analysis of TCR beta sequences. It associated 16,951 of them with specific HLA alleles at a false discovery rate of 0.05. Later analysis showed most CMV-associated TCR beta chains appearing HLA-restricted.

The receptor comes from a man aged 30-40 years in good health and CMV-seropositive. What was sequenced was PBMCs. J is TRBJ2-7 and V is TRBV7-8; 8 bases match TRBD1. The CDR3 DNA reads TGTGCCAGCAGCCCCGCGGGGACAGGCGGCGAGCAGTACTTC. Residues: CASSPAGTGGEQYF.